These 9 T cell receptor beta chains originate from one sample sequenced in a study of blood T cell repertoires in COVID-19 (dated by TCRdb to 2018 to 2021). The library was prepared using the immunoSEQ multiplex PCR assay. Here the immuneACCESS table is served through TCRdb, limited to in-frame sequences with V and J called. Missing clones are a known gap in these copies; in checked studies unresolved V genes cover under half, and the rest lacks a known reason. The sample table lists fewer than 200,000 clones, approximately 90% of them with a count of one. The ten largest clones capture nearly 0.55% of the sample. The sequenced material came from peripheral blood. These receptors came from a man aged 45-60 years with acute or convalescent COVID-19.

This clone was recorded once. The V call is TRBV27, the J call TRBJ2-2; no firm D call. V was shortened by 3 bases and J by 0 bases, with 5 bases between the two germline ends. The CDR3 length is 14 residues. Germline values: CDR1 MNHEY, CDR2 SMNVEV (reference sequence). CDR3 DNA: TGTGCCAGCAGTTTTCTAGCGAACACCGGGGAGCTGTTTTTT. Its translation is CASSFLANTGELFF.

The CDR3, as DNA: TGCGCCAGCAGCCAATTGACTAGCACAGATACGCAGTATTTT. It encodes CASSQLTSTDTQYF. The rearrangement joins TRBV4-1 to TRBJ2-3; D unclear. CDR3 length equals 14 residues. V was clipped by 2 bases and J by 0 bases, with 6 bases between them. From germline, CDR1 is MGHRA and CDR2 YSYEKL.

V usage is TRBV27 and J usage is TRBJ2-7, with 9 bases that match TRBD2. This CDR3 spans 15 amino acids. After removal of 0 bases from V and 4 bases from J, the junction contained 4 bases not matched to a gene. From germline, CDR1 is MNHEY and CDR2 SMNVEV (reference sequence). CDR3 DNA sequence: TGTGCCAGCAGTTTATCTAGCGGGAGACCATACGAGCAGTACTTC. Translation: CASSLSSGRPYEQYF.

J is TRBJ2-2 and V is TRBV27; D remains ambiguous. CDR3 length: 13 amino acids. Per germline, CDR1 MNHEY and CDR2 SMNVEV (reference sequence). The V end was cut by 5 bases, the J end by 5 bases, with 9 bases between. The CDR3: CASSPRRTGELFF. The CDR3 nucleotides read TGTGCCAGCAGTCCCCGCAGGACCGGGGAGCTGTTTTTT.

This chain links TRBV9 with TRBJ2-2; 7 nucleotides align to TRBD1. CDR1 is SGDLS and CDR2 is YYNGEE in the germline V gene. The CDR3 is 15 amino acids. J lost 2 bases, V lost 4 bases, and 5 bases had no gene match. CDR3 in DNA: TGTGCCAGCAGCCACCGGGACAGTAACACCGGGGAGCTGTTTTTT. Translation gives CASSHRDSNTGELFF. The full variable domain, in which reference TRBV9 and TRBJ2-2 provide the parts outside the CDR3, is DSGVTQTPKHLITATGQRVTLRCSPRSGDLSVYWYQQSLDQGLQFLIQYYNGEERAKGNILERFSAQQFPDLHSELNLSSLELGDSALYFCASSHRDSNTGELFFGEGSRLTVL.

The CDR3 protein is CASSFYAGDPYEQYF. CDR3 DNA: TGTGCCAGCAGCTTTTATGCAGGGGACCCCTACGAGCAGTACTTC. This chain connects TRBV7-9 to TRBJ2-7, with D possibly matching TRBD1 (6 bases). This CDR3 comprises 15 residues. Germline V CDR1 and CDR2: SEHNR, FQNEAQ (reference sequence). The V gene lost 3 bases and the J gene lost 2 bases, with 14 bases spanning the gap.

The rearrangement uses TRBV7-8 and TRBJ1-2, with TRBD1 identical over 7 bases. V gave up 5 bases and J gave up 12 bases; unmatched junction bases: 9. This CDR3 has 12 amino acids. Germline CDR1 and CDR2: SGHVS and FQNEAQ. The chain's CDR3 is CASSLRQGDHTF. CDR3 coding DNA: TGTGCCAGCAGCCTTAGGCAGGGGGACCACACCTTC.

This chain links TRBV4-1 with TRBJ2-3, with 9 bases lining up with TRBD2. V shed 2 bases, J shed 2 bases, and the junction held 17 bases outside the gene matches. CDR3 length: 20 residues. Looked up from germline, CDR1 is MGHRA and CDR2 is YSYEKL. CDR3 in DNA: TGCGCCAGCAGCCAATCCGCCCAAATATATAGCGGGAGTCCCACAGATACGCAGTATTTT. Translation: CASSQSAQIYSGSPTDTQYF.

The CDR3 here is CASSKTGENQPQHF. The CDR3 coding sequence is TGCGCCAGCAGCAAAACAGGGGAAAATCAGCCCCAGCATTTT. The chain carries TRBV4-1 and TRBJ1-5, with TRBD1 matching 7 bases. The trim removed 5 bases at V and 4 bases at J, leaving 5 bases unmatched. The CDR3 length is 14 residues. The germline V gene has CDR1 MGHRA and CDR2 YSYEKL.